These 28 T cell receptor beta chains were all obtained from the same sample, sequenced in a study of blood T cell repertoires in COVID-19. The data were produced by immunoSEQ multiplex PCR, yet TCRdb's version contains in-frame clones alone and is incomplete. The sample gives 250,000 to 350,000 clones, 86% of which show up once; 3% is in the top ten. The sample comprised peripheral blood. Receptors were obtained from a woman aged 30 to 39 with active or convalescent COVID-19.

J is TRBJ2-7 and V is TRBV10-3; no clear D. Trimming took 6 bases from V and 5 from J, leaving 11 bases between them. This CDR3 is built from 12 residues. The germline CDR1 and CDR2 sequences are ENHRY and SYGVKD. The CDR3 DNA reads TGTGCCATCAGCTCCGATTCGGACGAGCAGTACTTC. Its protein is CAISSDSDEQYF.

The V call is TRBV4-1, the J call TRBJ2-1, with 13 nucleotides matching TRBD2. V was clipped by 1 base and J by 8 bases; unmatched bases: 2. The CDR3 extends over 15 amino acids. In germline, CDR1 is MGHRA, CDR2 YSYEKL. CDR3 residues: CASSQGLAGGYEQFF. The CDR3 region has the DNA TGCGCCAGCAGCCAAGGACTAGCGGGGGGCTATGAGCAGTTCTTC.

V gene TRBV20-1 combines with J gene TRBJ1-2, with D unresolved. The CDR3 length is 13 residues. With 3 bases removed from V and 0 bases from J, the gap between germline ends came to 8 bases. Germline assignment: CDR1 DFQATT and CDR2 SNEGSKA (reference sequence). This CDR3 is CSASIAANYGYTF. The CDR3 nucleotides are TGCAGTGCTAGTATTGCGGCTAACTATGGCTACACCTTC.

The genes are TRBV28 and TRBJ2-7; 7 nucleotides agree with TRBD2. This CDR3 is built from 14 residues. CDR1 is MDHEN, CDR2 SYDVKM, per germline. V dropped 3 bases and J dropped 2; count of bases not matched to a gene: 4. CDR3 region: CASSLGGTAYEQYF. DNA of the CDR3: TGTGCCAGCAGTTTGGGGGGGACCGCCTACGAGCAGTACTTC.

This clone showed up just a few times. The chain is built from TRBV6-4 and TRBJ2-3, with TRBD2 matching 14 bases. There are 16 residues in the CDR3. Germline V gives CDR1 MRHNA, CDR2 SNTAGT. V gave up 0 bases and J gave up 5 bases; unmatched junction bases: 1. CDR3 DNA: TGTGCCAGCAGTGACTCGACTAGCGGGGGGGTAGATACGCAGTATTTT. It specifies CASSDSTSGGVDTQYF.

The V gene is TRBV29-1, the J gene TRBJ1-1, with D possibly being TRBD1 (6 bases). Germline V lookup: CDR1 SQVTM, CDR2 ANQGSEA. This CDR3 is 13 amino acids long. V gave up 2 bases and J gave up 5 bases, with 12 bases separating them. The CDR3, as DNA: TGCAGCGTTGAATCAGGGGTAGATACTGAAGCTTTCTTT. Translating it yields CSVESGVDTEAFF. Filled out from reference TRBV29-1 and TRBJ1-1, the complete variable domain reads SAVISQKPSRDICQRGTSLTIQCQVDSQVTMMFWYRQQPGQSLTLIATANQGSEATYESGFVIDKFPISRPNLTFSTLTVSNMSPEDSSIYLCSVESGVDTEAFFGQGTRLTVV.

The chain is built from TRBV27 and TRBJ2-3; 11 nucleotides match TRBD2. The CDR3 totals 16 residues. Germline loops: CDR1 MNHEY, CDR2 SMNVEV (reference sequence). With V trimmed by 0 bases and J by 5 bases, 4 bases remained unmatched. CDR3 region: CASSLSLAGGVDTQYF. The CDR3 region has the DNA TGTGCCAGCAGTTTATCGCTAGCGGGGGGAGTAGATACGCAGTATTTT.

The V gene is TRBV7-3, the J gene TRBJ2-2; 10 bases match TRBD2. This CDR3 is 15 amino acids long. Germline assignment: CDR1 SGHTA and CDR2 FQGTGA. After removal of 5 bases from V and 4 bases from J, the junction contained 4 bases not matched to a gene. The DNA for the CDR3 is TGTGCCAGCAGCCCCAGGACTAGCGGCACCGGGGAGCTGTTTTTT. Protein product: CASSPRTSGTGELFF.

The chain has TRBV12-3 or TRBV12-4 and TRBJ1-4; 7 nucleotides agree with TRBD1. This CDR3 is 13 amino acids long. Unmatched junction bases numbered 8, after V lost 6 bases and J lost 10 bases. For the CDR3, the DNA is TGTGCCAGCAGAGAGGGGACAGAAGGAAAACTGTTTTTT. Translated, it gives CASREGTEGKLFF.

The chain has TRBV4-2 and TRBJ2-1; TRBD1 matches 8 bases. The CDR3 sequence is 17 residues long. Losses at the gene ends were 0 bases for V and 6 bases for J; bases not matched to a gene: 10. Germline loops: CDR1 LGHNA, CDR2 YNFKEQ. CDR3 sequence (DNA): TGTGCCAGCAGCCAAGACACCCAGGGGGCGGGCGTCAATGAGCAGTTCTTC. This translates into CASSQDTQGAGVNEQFF.

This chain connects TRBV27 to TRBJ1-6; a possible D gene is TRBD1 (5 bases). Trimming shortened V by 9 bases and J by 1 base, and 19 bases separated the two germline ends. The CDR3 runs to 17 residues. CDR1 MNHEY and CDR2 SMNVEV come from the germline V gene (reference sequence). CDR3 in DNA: TGTGCCAGGACGCGACGGGGGAATTGGTCCTATAATTCACCCCTCCACTTT. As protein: CARTRRGNWSYNSPLHF.

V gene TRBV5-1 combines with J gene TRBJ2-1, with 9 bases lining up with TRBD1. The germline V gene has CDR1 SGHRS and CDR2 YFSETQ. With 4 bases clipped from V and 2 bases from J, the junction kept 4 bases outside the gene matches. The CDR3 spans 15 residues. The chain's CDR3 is CASSMDRGAYNEQFF. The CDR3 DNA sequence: TGCGCCAGCAGCATGGACAGGGGTGCCTACAATGAGCAGTTCTTC. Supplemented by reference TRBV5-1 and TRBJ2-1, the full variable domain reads KAGVTQTPRYLIKTRGQQVTLSCSPISGHRSVSWYQQTPGQGLQFLFEYFSETQRNKGNFPGRFSGRQFSNSRSEMNVSTLELGDSALYLCASSMDRGAYNEQFFGPGTRLTVL.

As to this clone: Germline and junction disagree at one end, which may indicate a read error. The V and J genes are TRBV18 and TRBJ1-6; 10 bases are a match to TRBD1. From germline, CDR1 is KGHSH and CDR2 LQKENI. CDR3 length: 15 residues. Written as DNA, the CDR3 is TGTGCCAGCTCAGCACCGGGACAGGGGATTTCACCCCTCCACTTT. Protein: CASSAPGQGISPLHF.

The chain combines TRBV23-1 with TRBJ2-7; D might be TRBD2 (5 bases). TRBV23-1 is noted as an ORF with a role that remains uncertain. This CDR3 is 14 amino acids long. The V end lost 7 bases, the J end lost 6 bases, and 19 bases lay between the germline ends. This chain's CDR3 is CASKGNGERREQYF. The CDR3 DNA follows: TGCGCCAGCAAAGGTAACGGGGAACGCCGCGAGCAGTACTTC.

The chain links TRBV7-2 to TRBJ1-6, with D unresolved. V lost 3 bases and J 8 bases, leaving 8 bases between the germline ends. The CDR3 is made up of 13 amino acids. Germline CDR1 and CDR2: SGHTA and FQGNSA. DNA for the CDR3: TGTGCCAGCAGCTTGGCCGACTATTCACCCCTCCACTTT. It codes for CASSLADYSPLHF.

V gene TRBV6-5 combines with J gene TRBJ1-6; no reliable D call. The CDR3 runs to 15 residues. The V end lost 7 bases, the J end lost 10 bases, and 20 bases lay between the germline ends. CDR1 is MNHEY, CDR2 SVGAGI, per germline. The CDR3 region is CASTERGSKSSPLHF. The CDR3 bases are TGTGCCAGCACCGAGCGGGGATCCAAATCCTCACCCCTCCACTTT.

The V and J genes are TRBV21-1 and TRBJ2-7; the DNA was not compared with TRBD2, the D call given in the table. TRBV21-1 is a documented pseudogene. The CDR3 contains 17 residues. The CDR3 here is CASSKLETSGSSYEQYF. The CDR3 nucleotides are TGTGCCAGCAGCAAACTCGAGACTAGCGGATCTTCCTACGAGCAGTACTTC.

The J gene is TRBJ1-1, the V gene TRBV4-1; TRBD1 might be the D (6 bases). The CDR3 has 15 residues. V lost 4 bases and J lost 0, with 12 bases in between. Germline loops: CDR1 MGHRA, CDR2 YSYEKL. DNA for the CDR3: TGCGCCAGCAGCCCCCGGGACAATATGAACACTGAAGCTTTCTTT. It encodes CASSPRDNMNTEAFF.

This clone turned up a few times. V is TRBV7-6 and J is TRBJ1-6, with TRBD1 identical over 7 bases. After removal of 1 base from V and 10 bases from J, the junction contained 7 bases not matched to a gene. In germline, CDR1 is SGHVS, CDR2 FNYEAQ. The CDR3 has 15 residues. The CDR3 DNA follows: TGTGCCAGCAGCTTAGACCGAGGGGGCCGATCACCCCTCCACTTT. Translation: CASSLDRGGRSPLHF. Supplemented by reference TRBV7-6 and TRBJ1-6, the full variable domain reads GAGVSQSPRYKVTKRGQDVALRCDPISGHVSLYWYRQALGQGPEFLTYFNYEAQQDKSGLPNDRFSAERPEGSISTLTIQRTEQRDSAMYRCASSLDRGGRSPLHFGNGTRLTVT.

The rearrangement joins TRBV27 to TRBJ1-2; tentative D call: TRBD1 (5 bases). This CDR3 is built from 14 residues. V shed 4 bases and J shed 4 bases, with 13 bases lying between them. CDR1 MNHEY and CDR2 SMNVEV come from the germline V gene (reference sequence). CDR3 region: CASSWKKGPYGYTF. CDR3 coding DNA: TGTGCCAGCAGTTGGAAAAAGGGGCCCTATGGCTACACCTTC.

The DNA of the CDR3 is TGTGCCAGCAGTTTACAGGGGGCAGGATCAGATACGCAGTATTTT. Its protein product is CASSLQGAGSDTQYF. The genes are TRBV28 and TRBJ2-3, with 8 positions matching TRBD1. Germline trimming cut 2 bases from V and 4 bases from J; bases unmatched to any gene: 5. This CDR3 is built from 15 residues. Per the germline V gene, CDR1 is MDHEN and CDR2 is SYDVKM.

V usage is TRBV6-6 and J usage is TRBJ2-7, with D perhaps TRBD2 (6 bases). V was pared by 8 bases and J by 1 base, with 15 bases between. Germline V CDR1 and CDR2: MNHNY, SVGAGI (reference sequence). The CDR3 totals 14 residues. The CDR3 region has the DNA TGTGCCAGCCTTGGGACTTTTTTTTCCTACGAGCAGTACTTC. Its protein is CASLGTFFSYEQYF.

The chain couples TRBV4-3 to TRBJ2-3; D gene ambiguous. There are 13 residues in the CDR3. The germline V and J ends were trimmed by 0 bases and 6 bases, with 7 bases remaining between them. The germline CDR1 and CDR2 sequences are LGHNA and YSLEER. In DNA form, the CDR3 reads TGCGCCAGCAGCCAAGACCTCCCGGATACGCAGTATTTT. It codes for CASSQDLPDTQYF.

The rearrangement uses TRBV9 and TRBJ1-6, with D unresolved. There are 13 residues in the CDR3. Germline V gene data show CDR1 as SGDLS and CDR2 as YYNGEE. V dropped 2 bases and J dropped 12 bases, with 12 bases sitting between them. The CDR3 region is CASSVSAEQPLHF. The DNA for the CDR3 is TGTGCCAGCAGCGTGAGCGCCGAACAACCCCTCCACTTT.

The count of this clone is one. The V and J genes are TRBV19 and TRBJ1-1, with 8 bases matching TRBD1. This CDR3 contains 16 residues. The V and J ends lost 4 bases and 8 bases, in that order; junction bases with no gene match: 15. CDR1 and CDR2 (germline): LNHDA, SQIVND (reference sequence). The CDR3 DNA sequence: TGTGCCAGTAGTACGCCGGGGGGACCGACAGGGGTCGAAGCTTTCTTT. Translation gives CASSTPGGPTGVEAFF.

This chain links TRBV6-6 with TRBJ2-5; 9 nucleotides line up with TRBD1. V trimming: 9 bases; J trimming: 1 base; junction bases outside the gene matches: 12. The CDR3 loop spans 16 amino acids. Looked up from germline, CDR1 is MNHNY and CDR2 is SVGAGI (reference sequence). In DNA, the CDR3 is TGTGCCAGTCAAAATGACCGGGACAGGGTCCAAGAGACCCAGTACTTC. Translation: CASQNDRDRVQETQYF.

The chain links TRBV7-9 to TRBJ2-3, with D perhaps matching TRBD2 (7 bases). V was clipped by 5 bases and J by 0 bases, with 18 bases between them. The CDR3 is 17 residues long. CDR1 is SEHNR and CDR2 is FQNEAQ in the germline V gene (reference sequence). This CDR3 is CASSPRGGGVSTDTQYF. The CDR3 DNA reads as TGTGCCAGCAGCCCCCGGGGAGGGGGGGTAAGCACAGATACGCAGTATTTT.

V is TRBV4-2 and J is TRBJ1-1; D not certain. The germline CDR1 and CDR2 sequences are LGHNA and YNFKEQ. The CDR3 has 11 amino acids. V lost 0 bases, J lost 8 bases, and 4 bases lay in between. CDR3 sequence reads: CASSQEAEAFF. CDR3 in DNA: TGTGCCAGCAGCCAAGAAGCAGAAGCTTTCTTT.